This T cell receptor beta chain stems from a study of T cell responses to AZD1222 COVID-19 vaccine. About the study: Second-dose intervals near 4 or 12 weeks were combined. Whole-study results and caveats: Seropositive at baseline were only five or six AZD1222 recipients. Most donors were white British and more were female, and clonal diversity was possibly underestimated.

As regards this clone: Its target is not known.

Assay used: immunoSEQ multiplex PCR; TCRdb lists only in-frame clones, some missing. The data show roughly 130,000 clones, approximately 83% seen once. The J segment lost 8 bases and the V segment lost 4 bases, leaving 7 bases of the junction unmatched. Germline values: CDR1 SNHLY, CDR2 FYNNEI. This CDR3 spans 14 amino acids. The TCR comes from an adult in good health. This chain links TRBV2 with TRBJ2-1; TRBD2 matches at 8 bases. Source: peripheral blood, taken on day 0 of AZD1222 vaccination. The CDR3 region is CASSASGRGDEQFF. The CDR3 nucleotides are TGTGCCAGCAGTGCAAGCGGGAGAGGGGATGAGCAGTTCTTC.